One T cell receptor (beta chain) is described in this entry. Its antigen is undetermined. The source of the sample is a study of shared clonotypes between healthy human individuals. Study background: Per donor, CD8 memory used one plate, CD8 naive used two, CD4 memory used three and CD4 naive used three. Broader study findings: Estimated richness values were generally larger in naive subsets than in memory subsets.

Trimming removed 0 bases at V and 0 bases at J, with 10 bases between. The CDR3 is 16 residues long. The germline V gene encodes CDR1 MNHEY and CDR2 SVGAGI. Evenly divided among several immunoSEQ plates was the genomic DNA of each subset. Per the original methods: Junction-only immunoSEQ data arrived without quality scores, meaning filtering differed. Measured with immunoSEQ multiplex PCR; TCRdb has only the in-frame clones, and not every one. The DNA gave D and trimming, while V, J and clone size come from that table. The data hold 2 million to 2.5 million clones, with around 95% observed a single time.

The sequencing input was naive CD4+ T cells sorted from blood. Subset reported: CD45RA+ positively selected. The sequence was collected from a man younger than 35 in good health. V gene TRBV6-5 combines with J gene TRBJ2-3, with D perhaps matching TRBD2 (6 bases). CDR3 nucleotides: TGTGCCAGCAGTTACTCGACTAGTTTCAGCACAGATACGCAGTATTTT. Translation: CASSYSTSFSTDTQYF.